This TCR beta chain was identified during a study of T cells in Graves' hyperthyroidism and ophthalmopathy. For the study at large: Prior to any treatment, at the point of initial diagnosis, peripheral blood was collected.

Used for diagnoses were clinical symptoms, serum thyroxine and TRAb, thyroid ultrasound and orbital computed tomography. A remark on this clonotype: The junction departs from the called germline gene at one end, perhaps through a read error.

Germline lookup yields CDR1 ENHRY and CDR2 SYGVKD. The CDR3 totals 15 residues. Amplification yielded TCR beta CDR3 regions, with RNA transcripts as the source. With the HTBI primer set, the TCR CDR3 went through a first round of RT-PCR. Via MiXCR, TCRdb re-called the multiplex PCR reads, giving one row per CDR3 protein. The repertoire holds a few hundred thousand distinct CDR3 sequences, roughly a sixth seen once, with roughly 55% in the top ten. The chain links TRBV10-3 to TRBJ2-1; D possibly corresponds to TRBD1 (6 bases). The clonotype originates from a woman aged 45-65 years with Graves' hyperthyroidism. Specimen: blood. This chain's CDR3 is CAISALGAGDNEEFF. The CDR3 DNA follows: TGTGCCATCAGCGCCCTTGGGGCAGGGGACAATGAGGAGTTCTTC.